This T cell receptor beta chain was documented in a study of PD-1 and CTLA-4 blockade in melanoma. Libraries were prepared by immunoSEQ multiplex PCR; TCRdb keeps only in-frame clonotypes and omits some of them. This table has fewer than 20,000 clones, under 85% appearing once. V shed 5 bases, J shed 0 bases, and the junction held 12 bases outside the gene matches. The germline gives CDR1 GTSNPN, CDR2 SVGIG (reference sequence). This CDR3 spans 18 amino acids. This clone was picked up one time. The sequence derives from a human donor with melanoma. Sequencing used CD8+ T cells from peripheral blood, obtained before anti-PD-1 treatment. The chain uses TRBV30 and TRBJ2-4, with 11 bases identical to TRBD1. The CDR3 region is CAWGTGTGGNLAKNIQYF. The CDR3 DNA reads TGTGCCTGGGGTACCGGGACAGGGGGTAATCTAGCCAAAAACATTCAGTACTTC.